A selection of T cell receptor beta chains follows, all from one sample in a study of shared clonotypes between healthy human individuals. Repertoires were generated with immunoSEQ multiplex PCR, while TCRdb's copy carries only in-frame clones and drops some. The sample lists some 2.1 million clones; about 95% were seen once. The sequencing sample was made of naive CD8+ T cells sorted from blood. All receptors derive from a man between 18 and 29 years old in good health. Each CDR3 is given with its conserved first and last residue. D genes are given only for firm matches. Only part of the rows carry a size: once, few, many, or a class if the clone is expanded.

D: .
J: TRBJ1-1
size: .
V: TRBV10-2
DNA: TGCGCCAGCAGTCTGGATAACACTGAAGCTTTCTTT
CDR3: CASSLDNTEAFF

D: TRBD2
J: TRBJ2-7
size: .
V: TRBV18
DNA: TGTGCCAGCTCACCGACTAGCGGGGGGACCTACGAGCAGTACTTC
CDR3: CASSPTSGGTYEQYF

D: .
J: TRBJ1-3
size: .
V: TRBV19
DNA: TGTGCCACTATCCTCGCCGCGGGCGGATGGAACACCATATATTTT
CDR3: CATILAAGGWNTIYF

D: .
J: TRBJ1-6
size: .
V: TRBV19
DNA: TGTGCCAGTAGTCCCGGGACGGAGGATTCACCCCTCCACTTT
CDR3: CASSPGTEDSPLHF

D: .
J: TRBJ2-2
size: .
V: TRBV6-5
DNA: TGTGCCAGCAGTTACGGAGGGGGCACCGGGGAGCTGTTTTTT
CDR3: CASSYGGGTGELFF

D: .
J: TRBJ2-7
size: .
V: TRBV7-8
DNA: TGTGCCAGCAGCTCCTGGGGGGGCTCGTCCTACGAGCAGTACTTC
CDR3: CASSSWGGSSYEQYF

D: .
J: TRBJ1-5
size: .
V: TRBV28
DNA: TGTGCCAGCAGGGCGATCTGGACTGATGGGGATCAGCCCCAGCATTTT
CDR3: CASRAIWTDGDQPQHF

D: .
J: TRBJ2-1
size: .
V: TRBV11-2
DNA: TGTGCCAGCGCCGCAGGGGAGTACAATGAGCAGTTCTTC
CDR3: CASAAGEYNEQFF

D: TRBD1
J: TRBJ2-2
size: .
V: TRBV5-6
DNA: TGTGCCAGCAGCTTGTTGGGACAGGGGGGCACCGGGGAGCTGTTTTTT
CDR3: CASSLLGQGGTGELFF

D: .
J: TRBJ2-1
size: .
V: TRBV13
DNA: TGTGCCAGCAGCTTCAGCACAAACAATGAGCAGTTCTTC
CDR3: CASSFSTNNEQFF

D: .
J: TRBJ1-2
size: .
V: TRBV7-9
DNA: TGTGCCAGCAACCCGTCCGGGATCGGAAACTATGGCTACACCTTC
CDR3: CASNPSGIGNYGYTF

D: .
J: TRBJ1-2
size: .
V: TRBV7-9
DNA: TGTGCCAGCAGCCTCCGATACCCCGGCACAACCAATAACTATGGCTACACCTTC
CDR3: CASSLRYPGTTNNYGYTF

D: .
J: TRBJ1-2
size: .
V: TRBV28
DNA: TGTGCCAGCAGCACAAACCCATCAGAGTACGGCGGCTACACCTTC
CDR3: CASSTNPSEYGGYTF

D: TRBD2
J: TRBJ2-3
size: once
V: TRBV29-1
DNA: TGCAGCGTAAGCGGGGAGAACACAGATACGCAGTATTTT
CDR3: CSVSGENTDTQYF

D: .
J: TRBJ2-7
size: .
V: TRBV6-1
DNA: TGTGCCAGCAGTGCCCGGACAGTACCCTACGAGCAGTACTTC
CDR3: CASSARTVPYEQYF

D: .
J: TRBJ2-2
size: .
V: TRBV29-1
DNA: TGCAGCGCCTGGACAGAAAGAAACACCGGGGAGCTGTTTTTT
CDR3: CSAWTERNTGELFF

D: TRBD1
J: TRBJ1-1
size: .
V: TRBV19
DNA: TGTGCCAGTAGTCTCTGGGACAGGGGACCATTCAACACTGAAGCTTTCTTT
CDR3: CASSLWDRGPFNTEAFF

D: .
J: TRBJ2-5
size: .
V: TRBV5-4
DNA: TGTGCCAGCAGCTTGCTTGGATTAGCTCGAGAGACCCAGTACTTC
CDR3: CASSLLGLARETQYF

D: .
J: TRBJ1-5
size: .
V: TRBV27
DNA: TGTGCCAGCAGTTTAGGGCCCCCCCGGGCCAGCAATCAGCCCCAGCATTTT
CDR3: CASSLGPPRASNQPQHF

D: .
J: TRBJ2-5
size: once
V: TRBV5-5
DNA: TGTGCCAGCAGCTTGGCCGCCGGGGGAGGTACCCAGTACTTC
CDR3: CASSLAAGGGTQYF

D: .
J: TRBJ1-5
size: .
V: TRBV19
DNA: TGTGCCAGTACCCCGACCCAGGGTAGCCCATATAGCAATCAGCCCCAGCATTTT
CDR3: CASTPTQGSPYSNQPQHF

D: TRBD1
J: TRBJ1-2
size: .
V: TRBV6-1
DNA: TGTGCCAGCAGTGTTGGGACAGCCTATGGCTACACCTTC
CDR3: CASSVGTAYGYTF

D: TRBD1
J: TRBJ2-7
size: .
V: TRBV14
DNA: TGTGCCAGCAGCCGGGGACAGGCGGTTCTCTCCTACGAGCAGTACTTC
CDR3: CASSRGQAVLSYEQYF

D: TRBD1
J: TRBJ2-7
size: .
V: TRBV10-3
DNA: TGTGCCATCAGCCCAGGACAGGGCTACGAGCAGTACTTC
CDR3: CAISPGQGYEQYF

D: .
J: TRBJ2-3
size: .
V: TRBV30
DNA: TGTGCCTGGAGTCCCGGGAGCGAAGATACGCAGTATTTT
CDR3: CAWSPGSEDTQYF

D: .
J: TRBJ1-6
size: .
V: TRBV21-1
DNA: TGTGCCAGCAGCAAAGCGGTCAAAAAGCAAGCACCCCTCCACTTT
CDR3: CASSKAVKKQAPLHF

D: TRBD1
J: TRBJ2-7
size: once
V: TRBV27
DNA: TGTGCCAGCAGTCCACTGACAGGGTTCGAGCAGTACTTC
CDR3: CASSPLTGFEQYF

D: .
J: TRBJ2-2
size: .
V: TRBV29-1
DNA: TGCAGCGTTGAGGATCAGGGAGCCGGGGAGCTGTTTTTT
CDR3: CSVEDQGAGELFF

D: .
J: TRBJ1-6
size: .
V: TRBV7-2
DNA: TGTGCCAGCAGCTTAGGGGGACAAAGCTCCTATAATTCACCCCTCCACTTT
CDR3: CASSLGGQSSYNSPLHF

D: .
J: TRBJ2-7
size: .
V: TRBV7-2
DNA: TGTGCCAGCAGCCGGGCCGGACAGAACTACGAGCAGTACTTC
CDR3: CASSRAGQNYEQYF

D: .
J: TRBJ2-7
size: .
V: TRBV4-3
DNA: TGCGCCAGCAGCCAAGAAGCGAGTGAGTCCTACGAGCAGTACTTC
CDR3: CASSQEASESYEQYF

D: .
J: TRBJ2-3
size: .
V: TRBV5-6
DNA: TGTGCCAGCAGCTTAGGCAGCACAGATACGCAGTATTTT
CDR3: CASSLGSTDTQYF

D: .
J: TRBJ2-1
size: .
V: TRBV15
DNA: TGTGCCACCAGCGCCCTAAGCGGCTCCTACAATGAGCAGTTCTTC
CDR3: CATSALSGSYNEQFF

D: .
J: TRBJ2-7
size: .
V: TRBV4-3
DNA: TGCGCCAGCAGCCAGGCACCCCCGGGACATTCCTACGAGCAGTACTTC
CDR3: CASSQAPPGHSYEQYF

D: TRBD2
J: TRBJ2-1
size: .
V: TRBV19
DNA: TGTGCCAGTAGTATCACGGGGGGTCACAATGAGCAGTTCTTC
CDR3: CASSITGGHNEQFF

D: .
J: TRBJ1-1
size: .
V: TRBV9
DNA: TGTGCCAGCAGCGGAGGAGCGAACACTGAAGCTTTCTTT
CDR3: CASSGGANTEAFF

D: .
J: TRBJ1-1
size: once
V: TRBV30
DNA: TGTGCCTGGAGAGCCCCGATGACGAACACTGAAGCTTTCTTT
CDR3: CAWRAPMTNTEAFF

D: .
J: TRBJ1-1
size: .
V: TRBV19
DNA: TGTGCCAGTAGTATAGATGGGGAAACTGAAGCTTTCTTT
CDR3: CASSIDGETEAFF

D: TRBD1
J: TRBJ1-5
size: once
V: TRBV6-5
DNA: TGTGCCAGCAGGTCGGGACAGTACAATCAGCCCCAGCATTTT
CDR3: CASRSGQYNQPQHF

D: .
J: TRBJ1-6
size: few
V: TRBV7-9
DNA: TGTGCCAGCAGCCCCCTGACAGAGAGCTCCTATAATTCACCCCTCCACTTT
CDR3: CASSPLTESSYNSPLHF

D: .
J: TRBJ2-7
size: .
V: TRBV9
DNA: TGTGCCAGCAGCGTAGTAGGGGACTACGAGCAGTACTTC
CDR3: CASSVVGDYEQYF

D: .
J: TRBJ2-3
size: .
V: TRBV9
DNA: TGTGCCAGCAGCGTAGGTGAGGGTCGGAGCACAGATACGCAGTATTTT
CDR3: CASSVGEGRSTDTQYF

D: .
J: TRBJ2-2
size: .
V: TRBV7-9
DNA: TGTGCCAGCAGCTACGGGACGGCGAACACCGGGGAGCTGTTTTTT
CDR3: CASSYGTANTGELFF

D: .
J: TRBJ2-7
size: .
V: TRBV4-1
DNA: TGCGCCAGCAGCCTTAAGATGGCAGGGTTTACGTACTTC
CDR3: CASSLKMAGFTYF

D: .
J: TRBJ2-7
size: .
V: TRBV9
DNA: TGTGCCAGCAGCCCCGGAGGACTTTCCTACGAGCAGTACTTC
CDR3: CASSPGGLSYEQYF

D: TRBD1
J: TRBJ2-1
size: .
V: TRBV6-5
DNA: TGTGCCAGCAGTTCCTGGACAGGGATTTACAATGAGCAGTTCTTC
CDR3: CASSSWTGIYNEQFF

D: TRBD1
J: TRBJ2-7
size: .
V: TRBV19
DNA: TGTGCCAGTAGTATTGGACAGGACTACGAGCAGTACTTC
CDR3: CASSIGQDYEQYF

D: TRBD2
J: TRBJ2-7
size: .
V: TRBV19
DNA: TGTGCCAGTAGCATTTATCTAGCGGGGGCTTACGAGCAGTACTTC
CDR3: CASSIYLAGAYEQYF

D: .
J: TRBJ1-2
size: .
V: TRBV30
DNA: TGTGCCTTACAGGGCCTCTATGGCTACACCTTC
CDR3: CALQGLYGYTF

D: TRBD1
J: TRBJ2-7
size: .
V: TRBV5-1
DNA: TGCGCCAGCAGCTTGGGGGACAGGGCTGAGCAGTACTTC
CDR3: CASSLGDRAEQYF

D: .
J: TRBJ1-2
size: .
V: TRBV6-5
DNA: TGTGCCAGCAGTTACGGAGAAGGGCTTAGATATGGCTACACCTTC
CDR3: CASSYGEGLRYGYTF

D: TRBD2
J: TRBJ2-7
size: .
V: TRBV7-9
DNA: TGTGCCAGCAGCCCGTCCGGGAGGGACTACGAGCAGTACTTC
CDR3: CASSPSGRDYEQYF

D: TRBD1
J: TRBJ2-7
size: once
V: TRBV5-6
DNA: TGTGCCAGCAGCTTGAGGGACAGAACCTACGAGCAGTACTTC
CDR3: CASSLRDRTYEQYF

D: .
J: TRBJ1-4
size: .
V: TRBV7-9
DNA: TGTGCCAGCAGCTTAGGAAGACAGGCTTCAACTAATGAAAAACTGTTTTTT
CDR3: CASSLGRQASTNEKLFF

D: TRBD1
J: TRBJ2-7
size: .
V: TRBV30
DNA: TGTGCCTGGCATCACAGGGGGGCCCCCTACGAGCAGTACTTC
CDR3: CAWHHRGAPYEQYF